This T cell receptor beta chain derives from a study of shared clonotypes between healthy human individuals. The investigators split CD4+ cells into a CD45RA+ naive subset and a CD45RA-negative memory subset. Germline V lookup: CDR1 MGHDK, CDR2 SYGVNS. This CDR3 spans 13 amino acids. Trimming stripped 5 bases from V and 2 bases from J, with 8 bases between. Study-wide findings and caveats: Compared with clonotypes that all four donors shared, non-shared clonotypes had lower generation probabilities.

Original handling: Owing to the provision of junction-only sequences devoid of quality scores by immunoSEQ, filtering differed. Sequencing used immunoSEQ multiplex PCR; TCRdb keeps in-frame clones, though not all of them. Clonal size and the V and J genes are those of that table, whereas D and trimming came from the DNA. The sample yields roughly 1,000,000 clones, around 78% seen once. On this clone itself: The antigen is unknown.

The sequence derives from a man aged 18 to 35 in good health. Some clones in this sample may be carry-over from other donors' samples. This chain uses TRBV25-1 with TRBJ2-3; D unclear. The sequencing sample was made of memory CD4+ T cells from PBMCs. Described subset: CD45RA-negative fraction. The CDR3 loop reads CASSMSHTDTQYF. CDR3 sequence (DNA): TGTGCCAGCAGTATGTCCCACACAGATACGCAGTATTTT.